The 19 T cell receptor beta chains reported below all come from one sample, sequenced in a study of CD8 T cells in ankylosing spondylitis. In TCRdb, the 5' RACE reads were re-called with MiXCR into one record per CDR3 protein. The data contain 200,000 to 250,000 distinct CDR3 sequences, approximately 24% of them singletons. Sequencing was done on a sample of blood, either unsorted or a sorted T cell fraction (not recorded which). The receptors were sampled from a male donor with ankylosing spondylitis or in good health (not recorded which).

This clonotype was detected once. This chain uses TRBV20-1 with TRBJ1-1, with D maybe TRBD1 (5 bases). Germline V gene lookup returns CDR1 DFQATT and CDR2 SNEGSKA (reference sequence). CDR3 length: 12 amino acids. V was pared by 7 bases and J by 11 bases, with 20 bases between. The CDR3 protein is CSGVRSGSPAFF. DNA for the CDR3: TGCAGTGGCGTTCGGTCAGGGAGTCCGGCTTTCTTT.

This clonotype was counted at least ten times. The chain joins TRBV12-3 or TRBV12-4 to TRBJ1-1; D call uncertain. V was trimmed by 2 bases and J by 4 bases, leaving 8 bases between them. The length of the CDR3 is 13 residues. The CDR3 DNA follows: TGTGCCAGCAGTTTATATCGAGGCACTGAAGCTTTCTTT. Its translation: CASSLYRGTEAFF.

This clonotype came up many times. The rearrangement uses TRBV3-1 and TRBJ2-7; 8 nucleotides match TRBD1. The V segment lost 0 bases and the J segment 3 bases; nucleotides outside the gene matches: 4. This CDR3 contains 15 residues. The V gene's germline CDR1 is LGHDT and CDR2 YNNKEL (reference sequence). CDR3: CASSQEFDRGYEQYF. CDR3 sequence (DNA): TGTGCCAGCAGCCAAGAGTTTGACAGGGGCTACGAGCAGTACTTC.

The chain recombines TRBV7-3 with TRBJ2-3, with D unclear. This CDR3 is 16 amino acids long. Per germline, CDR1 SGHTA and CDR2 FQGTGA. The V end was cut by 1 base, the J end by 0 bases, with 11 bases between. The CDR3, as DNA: TGTGCCAGCAGCTTAATTCGAAGTGGGAGCACAGATACGCAGTATTTT. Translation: CASSLIRSGSTDTQYF.

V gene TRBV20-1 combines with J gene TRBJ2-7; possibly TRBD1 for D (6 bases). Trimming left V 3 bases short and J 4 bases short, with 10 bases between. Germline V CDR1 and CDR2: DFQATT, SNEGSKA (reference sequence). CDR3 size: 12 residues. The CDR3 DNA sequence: TGCAGTGCTAGTAGGACAGCATACGAGCAGTACTTC. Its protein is CSASRTAYEQYF.

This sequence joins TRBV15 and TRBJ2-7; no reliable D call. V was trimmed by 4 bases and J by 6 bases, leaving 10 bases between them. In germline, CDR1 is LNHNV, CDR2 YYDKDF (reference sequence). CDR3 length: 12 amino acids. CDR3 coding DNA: TGTGCCACCAGCAACACCAGAGGCGAGCAGTACTTC. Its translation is CATSNTRGEQYF.

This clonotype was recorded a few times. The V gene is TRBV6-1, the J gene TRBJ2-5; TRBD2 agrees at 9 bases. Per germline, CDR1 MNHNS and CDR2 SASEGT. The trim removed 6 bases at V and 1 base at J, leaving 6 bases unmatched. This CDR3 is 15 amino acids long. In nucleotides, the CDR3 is TGTGCCAGCAGACGCGGGAGGGCGGGCCAAGAGACCCAGTACTTC. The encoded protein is CASRRGRAGQETQYF.

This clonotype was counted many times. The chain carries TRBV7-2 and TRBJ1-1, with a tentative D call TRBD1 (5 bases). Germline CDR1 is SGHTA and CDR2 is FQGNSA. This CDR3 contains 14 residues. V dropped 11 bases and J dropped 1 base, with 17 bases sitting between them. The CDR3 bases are TGTGCCGAGCCACGGGGCAGAGGGAACACTGAAGCTTTCTTT. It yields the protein CAEPRGRGNTEAFF.

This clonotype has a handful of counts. The CDR3: CASTLLPPASGRGGEQFF. The CDR3 DNA follows: TGCGCCAGCACACTCCTACCACCCGCTAGCGGGAGAGGGGGTGAGCAGTTCTTC. The chain has TRBV5-1 and TRBJ2-1, with TRBD2 identical over 10 bases. Per the germline V gene, CDR1 is SGHRS and CDR2 is YFSETQ. CDR3 length equals 18 residues. Losses at the gene ends were 6 bases for V and 9 bases for J; bases not matched to a gene: 21.

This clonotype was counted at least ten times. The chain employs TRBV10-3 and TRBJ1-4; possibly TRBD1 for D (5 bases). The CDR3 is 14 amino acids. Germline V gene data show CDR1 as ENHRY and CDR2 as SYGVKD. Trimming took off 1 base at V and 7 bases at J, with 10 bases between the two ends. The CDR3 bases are TGTGCCATCAGTGAGTGGGGGAATCGTGAAAAACTGTTTTTT. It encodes CAISEWGNREKLFF.

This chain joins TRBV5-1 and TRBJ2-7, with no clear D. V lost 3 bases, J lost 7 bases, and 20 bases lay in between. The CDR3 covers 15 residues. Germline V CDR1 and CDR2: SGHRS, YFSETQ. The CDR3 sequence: CASSSLGFVAQEQYF. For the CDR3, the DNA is TGCGCCAGCAGCTCCCTTGGGTTTGTGGCCCAGGAGCAGTACTTC.

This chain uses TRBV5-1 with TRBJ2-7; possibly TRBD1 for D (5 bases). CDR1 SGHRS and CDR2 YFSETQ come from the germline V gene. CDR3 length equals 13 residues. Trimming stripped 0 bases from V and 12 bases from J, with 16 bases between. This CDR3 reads CASSLDTLTEWYF. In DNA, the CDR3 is TGCGCCAGCAGCTTGGATACTCTGACAGAGTGGTACTTC.

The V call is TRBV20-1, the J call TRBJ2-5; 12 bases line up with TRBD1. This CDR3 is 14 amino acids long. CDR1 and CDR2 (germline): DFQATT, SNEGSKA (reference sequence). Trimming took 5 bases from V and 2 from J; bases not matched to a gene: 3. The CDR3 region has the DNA TGCAGTGCTGGGACAGGGGGCCCTCAAGAGACCCAGTACTTC. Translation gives CSAGTGGPQETQYF.

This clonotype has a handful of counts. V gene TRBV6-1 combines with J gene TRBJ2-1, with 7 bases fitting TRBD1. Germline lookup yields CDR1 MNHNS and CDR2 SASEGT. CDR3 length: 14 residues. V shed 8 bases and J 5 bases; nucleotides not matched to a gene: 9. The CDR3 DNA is TGTGCCAGCCACGGACAGGTTGGCAACAATGAGCAGTTCTTC. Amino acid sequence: CASHGQVGNNEQFF.

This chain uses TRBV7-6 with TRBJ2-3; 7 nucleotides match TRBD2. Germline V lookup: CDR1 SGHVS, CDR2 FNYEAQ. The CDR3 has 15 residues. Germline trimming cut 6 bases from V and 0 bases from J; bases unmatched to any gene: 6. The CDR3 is CASSILAASTDTQYF. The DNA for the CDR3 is TGTGCCAGCAGTATCCTAGCGGCTAGCACAGATACGCAGTATTTT.

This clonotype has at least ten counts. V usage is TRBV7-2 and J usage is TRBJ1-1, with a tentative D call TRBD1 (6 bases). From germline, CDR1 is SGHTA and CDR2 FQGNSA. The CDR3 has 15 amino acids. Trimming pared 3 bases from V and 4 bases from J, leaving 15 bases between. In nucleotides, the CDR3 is TGTGCCAGCAGCTTTACAGGGAAAGCCGGCACTGAAGCTTTCTTT. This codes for CASSFTGKAGTEAFF.

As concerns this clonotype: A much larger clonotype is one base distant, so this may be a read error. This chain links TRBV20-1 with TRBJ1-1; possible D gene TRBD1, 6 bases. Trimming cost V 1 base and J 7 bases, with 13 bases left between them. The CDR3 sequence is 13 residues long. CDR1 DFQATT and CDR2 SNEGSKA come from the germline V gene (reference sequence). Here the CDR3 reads CSARVDPGVEAFF. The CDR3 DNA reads TGCAGTGCTAGAGTCGATCCAGGGGTTGAAGCTTTCTTT.

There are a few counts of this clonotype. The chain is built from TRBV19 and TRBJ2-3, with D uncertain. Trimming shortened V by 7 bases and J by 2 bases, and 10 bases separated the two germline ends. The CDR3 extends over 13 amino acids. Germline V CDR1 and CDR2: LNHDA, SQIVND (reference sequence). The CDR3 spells CASTPASTDTQYF. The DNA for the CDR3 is TGTGCCAGTACACCGGCTTCCACAGATACGCAGTATTTT.

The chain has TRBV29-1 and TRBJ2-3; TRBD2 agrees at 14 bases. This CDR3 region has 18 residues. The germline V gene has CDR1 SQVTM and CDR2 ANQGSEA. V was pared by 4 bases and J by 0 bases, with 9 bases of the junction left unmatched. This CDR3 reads CSVGGTSGSHASTDTQYF. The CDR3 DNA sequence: TGCAGCGTTGGGGGGACTAGCGGGAGCCACGCTAGCACAGATACGCAGTATTTT.